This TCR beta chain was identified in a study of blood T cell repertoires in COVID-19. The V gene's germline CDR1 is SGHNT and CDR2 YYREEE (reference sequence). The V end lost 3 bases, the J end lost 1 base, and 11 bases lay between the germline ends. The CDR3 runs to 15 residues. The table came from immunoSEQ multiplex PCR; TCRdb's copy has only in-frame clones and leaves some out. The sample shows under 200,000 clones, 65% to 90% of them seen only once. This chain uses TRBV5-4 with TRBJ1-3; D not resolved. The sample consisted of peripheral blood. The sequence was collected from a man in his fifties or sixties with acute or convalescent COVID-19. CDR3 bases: TGTGCCAGCAGCTGGGGTACGGGGTCTGGAAACACCATATATTTT. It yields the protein CASSWGTGSGNTIYF.